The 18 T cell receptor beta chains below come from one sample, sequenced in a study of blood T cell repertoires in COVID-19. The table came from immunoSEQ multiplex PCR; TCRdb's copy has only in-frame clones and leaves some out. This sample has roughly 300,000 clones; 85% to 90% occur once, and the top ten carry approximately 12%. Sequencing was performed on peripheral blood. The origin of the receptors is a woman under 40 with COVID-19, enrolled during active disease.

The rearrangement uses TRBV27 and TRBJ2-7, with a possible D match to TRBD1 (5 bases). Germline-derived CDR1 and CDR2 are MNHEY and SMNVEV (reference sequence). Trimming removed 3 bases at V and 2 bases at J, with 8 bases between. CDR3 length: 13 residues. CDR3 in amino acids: CASSFRGPYEQYF. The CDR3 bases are TGTGCCAGCAGTTTTAGGGGCCCCTACGAGCAGTACTTC.

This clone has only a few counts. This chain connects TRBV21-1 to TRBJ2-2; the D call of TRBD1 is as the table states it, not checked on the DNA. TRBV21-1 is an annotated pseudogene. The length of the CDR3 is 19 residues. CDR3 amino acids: CASSKAGGQGLVSTGELFF. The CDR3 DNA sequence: TGTGCCAGCAGCAAAGCGGGGGGACAGGGTTTGGTTAGCACCGGGGAGCTGTTTTTT.

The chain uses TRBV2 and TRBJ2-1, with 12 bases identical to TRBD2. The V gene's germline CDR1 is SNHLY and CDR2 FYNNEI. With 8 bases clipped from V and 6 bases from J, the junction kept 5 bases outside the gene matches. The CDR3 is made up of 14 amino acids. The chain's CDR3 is CASQLAGGLNEQFF. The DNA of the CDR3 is TGTGCCAGCCAACTAGCGGGGGGCCTCAATGAGCAGTTCTTC.

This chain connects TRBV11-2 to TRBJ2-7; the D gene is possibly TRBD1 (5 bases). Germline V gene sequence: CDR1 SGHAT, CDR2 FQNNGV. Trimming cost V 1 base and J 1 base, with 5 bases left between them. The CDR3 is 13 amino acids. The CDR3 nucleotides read TGTGCCAGCAGCTTAGGACAGTCCTACGAGCAGTACTTC. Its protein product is CASSLGQSYEQYF.

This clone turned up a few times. The CDR3: CASSLGQGSEKLFF. The CDR3 DNA reads as TGTGCCAGCAGCTTAGGACAGGGTAGTGAAAAACTGTTTTTT. This chain connects TRBV11-2 to TRBJ1-4; the match to TRBD1 covers 7 bases. CDR1 is SGHAT and CDR2 is FQNNGV in the germline V gene. J gave up 7 bases and V 1 base, and 3 bases lay outside the gene matches. The CDR3 loop spans 14 amino acids. The full variable domain, its missing parts supplied by reference TRBV11-2 and TRBJ1-4, is EAGVAQSPRYKIIEKRQSVAFWCNPISGHATLYWYQQILGQGPKLLIQFQNNGVVDDSQLPKDRFSAERLKGVDSTLKIQPAKLEDSAVYLCASSLGQGSEKLFFGSGTQLSVL.

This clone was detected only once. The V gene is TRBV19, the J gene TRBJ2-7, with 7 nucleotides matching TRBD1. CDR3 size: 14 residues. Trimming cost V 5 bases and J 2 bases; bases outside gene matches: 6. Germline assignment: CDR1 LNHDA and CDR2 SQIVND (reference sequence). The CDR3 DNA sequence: TGTGCCAGTAGTCTTCGGGACAGTACCTACGAGCAGTACTTC. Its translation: CASSLRDSTYEQYF.

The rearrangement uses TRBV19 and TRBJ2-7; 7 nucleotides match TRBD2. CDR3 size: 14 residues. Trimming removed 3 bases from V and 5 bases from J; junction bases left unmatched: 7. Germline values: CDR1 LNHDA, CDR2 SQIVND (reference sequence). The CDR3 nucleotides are TGTGCCAGTAGTATGGGGCAGCGGGGCCACGAGCAGTACTTC. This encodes CASSMGQRGHEQYF.

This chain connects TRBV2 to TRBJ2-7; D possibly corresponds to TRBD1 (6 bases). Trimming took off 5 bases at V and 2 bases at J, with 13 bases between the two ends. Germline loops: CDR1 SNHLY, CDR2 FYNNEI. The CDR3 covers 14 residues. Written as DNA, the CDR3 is TGTGCCAGCAGTTGGAACAGGGATGCCTACGAGCAGTACTTC. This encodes CASSWNRDAYEQYF.

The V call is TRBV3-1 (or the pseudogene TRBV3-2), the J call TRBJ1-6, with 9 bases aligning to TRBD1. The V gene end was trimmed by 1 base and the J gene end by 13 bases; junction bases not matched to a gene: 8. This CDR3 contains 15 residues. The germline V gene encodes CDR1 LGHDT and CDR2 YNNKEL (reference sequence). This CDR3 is CASSQGGTGSFPLHF. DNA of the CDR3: TGTGCCAGCAGCCAAGGAGGGACAGGGAGTTTCCCCCTCCACTTT.

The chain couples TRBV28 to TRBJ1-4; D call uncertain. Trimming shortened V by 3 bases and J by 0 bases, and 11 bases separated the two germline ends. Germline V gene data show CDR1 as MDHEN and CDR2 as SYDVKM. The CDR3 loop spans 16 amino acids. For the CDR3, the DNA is TGTGCCAGCAGTTTCTTGGCAGAGGCAACTAATGAAAAACTGTTTTTT. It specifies CASSFLAEATNEKLFF. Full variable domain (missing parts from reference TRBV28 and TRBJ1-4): DVKVTQSSRYLVKRTGEKVFLECVQDMDHENMFWYRQDPGLGLRLIYFSYDVKMKEKGDIPEGYSVSREKKERFSLILESASTNQTSMYLCASSFLAEATNEKLFFGSGTQLSVL.

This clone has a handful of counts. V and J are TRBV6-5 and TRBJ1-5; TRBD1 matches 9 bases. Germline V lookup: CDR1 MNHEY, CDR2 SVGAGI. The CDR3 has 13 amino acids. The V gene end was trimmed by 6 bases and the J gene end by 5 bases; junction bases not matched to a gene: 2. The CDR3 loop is CASRRQGDQPQHF. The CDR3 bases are TGTGCCAGCAGGAGACAGGGGGATCAGCCCCAGCATTTT.

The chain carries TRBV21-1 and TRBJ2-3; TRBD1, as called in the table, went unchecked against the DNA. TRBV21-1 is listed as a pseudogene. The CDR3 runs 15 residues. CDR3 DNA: TGTGCCAGCAGCAAAGTGGCAGGTTCCACAGATACGCAGTATTTT. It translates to CASSKVAGSTDTQYF.

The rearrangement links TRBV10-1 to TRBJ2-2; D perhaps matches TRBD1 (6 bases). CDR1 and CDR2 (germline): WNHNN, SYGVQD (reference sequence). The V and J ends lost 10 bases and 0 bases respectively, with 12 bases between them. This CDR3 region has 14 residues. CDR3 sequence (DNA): TGCGCCACCGGACAGCCCCCGAACACCGGGGAGCTGTTTTTT. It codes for CATGQPPNTGELFF.

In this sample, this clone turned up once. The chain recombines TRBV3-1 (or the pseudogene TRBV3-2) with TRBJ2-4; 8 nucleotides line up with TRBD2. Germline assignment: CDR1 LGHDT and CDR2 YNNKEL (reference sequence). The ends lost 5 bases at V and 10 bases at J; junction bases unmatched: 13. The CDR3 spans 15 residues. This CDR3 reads CASSSPGLGFLIQYF. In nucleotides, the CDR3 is TGTGCCAGCAGCTCTCCGGGACTAGGGTTCCTTATTCAGTACTTC.

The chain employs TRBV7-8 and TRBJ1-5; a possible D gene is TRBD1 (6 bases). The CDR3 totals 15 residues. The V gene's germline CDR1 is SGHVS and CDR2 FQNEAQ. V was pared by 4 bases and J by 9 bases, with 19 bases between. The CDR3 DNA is TGTGCCAGCAGCTCCCCGGGGGGGGCTGGGGGGCCCCAGCATTTT. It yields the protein CASSSPGGAGGPQHF.

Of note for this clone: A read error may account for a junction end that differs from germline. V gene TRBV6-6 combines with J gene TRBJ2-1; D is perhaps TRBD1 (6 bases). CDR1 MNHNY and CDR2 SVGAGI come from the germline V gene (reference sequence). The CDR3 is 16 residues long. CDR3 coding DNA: TGTGCCAGCAGTCACTCGACAGGCCTTTTGTACAATGAGCAGTTCTTC. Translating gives CASSHSTGLLYNEQFF.

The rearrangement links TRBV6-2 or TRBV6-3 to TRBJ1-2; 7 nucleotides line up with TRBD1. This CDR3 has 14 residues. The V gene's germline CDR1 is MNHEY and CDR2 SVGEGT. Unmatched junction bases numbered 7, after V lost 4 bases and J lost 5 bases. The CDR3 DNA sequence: TGTGCCAGCAGTTTAGCGACAGGGATATATGGCTACACCTTC. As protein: CASSLATGIYGYTF.

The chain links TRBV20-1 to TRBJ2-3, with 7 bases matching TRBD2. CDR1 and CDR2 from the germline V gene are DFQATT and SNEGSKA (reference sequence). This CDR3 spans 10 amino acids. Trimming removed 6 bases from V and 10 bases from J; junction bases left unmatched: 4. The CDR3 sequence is CSAQRGAQYF. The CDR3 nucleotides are TGCAGTGCCCAACGGGGGGCGCAGTATTTT.